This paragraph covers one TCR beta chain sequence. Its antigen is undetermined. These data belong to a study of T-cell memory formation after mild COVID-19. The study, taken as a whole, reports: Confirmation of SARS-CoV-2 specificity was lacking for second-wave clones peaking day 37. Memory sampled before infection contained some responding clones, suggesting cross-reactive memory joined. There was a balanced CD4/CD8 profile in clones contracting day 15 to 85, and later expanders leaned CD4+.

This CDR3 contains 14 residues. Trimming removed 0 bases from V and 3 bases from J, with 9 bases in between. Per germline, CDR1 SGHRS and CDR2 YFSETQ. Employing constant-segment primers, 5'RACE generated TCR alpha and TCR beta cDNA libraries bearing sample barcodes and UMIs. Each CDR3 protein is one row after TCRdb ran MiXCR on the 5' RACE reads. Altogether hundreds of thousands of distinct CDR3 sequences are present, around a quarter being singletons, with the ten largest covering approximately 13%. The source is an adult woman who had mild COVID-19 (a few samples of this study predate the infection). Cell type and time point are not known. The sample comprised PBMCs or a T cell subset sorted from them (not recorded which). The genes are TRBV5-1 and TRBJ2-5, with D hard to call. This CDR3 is CASSLAENEETQYF. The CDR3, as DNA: TGCGCCAGCAGCTTGGCCGAAAACGAAGAGACCCAGTACTTC. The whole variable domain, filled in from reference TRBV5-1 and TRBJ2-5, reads KAGVTQTPRYLIKTRGQQVTLSCSPISGHRSVSWYQQTPGQGLQFLFEYFSETQRNKGNFPGRFSGRQFSNSRSEMNVSTLELGDSALYLCASSLAENEETQYFGPGTRLLVL.